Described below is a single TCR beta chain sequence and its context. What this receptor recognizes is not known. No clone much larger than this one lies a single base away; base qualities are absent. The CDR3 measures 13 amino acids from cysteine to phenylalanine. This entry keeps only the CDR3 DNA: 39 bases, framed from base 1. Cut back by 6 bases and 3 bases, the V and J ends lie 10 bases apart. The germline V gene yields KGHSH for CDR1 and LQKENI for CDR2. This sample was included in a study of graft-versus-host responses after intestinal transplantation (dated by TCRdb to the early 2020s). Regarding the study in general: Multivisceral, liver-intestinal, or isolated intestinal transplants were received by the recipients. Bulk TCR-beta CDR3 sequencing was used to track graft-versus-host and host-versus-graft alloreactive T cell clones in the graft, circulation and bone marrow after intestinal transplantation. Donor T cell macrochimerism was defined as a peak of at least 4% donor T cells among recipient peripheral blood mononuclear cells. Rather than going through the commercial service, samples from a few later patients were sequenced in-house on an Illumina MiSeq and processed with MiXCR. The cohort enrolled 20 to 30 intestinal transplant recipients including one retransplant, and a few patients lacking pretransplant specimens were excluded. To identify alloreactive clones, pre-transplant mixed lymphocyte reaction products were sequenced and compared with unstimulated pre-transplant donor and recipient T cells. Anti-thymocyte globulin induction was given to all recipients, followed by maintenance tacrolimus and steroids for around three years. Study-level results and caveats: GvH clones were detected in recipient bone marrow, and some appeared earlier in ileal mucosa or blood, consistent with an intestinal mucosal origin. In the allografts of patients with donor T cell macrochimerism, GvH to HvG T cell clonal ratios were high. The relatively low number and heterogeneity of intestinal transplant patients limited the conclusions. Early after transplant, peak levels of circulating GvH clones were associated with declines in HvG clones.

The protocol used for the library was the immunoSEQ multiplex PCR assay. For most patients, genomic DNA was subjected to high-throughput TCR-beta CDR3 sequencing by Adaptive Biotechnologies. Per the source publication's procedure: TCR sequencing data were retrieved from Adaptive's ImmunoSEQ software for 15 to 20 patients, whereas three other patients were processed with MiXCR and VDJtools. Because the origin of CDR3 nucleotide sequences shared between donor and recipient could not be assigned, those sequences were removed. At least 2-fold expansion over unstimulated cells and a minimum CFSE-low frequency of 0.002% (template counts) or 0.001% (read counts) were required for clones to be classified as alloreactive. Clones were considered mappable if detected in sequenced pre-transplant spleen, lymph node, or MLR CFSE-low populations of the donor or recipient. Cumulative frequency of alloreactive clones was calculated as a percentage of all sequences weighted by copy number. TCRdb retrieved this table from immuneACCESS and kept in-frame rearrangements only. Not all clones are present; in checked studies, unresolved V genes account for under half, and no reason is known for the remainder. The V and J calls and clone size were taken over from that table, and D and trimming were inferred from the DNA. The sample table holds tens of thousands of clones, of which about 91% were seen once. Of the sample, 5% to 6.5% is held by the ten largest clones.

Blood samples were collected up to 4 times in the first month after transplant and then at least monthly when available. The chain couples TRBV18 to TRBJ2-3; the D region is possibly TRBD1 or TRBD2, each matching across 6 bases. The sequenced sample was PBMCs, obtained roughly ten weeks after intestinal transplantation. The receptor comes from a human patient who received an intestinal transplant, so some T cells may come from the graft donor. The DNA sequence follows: TGTGCCAGCTCCCCGGGGGCGACAGATACGCAGTATTTT. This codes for CASSPGATDTQYF.